The rows below give T cell receptor beta chains drawn from one sample of a study of blood T cell repertoires in COVID-19. TCRdb's table, derived via immunoSEQ multiplex PCR, lists solely in-frame clones and lacks some. The sample lists some 450,000 clones, approximately 90% seen once, with 10% to 15% in the top ten. The sample consisted of peripheral blood. The receptor source for this set is a woman aged 45-59 years with COVID-19, enrolled during active disease. Both conserved end residues are part of each CDR3. The D gene is left open where the match is weak. A clone size is listed for some rows: how often the clone was seen (once, few, many), or a class if it is expanded.

-,12,-,TRBV19,TRBJ1-5,CATRTLNQPQHF,TGTGCCACCAGGACACTCAATCAGCCCCAGCATTTT
-,10,-,TRBV28,TRBJ2-1,CASTGNEQFF,TGTGCCAGCACAGGGAATGAGCAGTTCTTC
TRBD1,15,-,TRBV2,TRBJ1-2,CASSPMTGGNYGYTF,TGTGCCAGCAGCCCCATGACAGGGGGAAACTATGGCTACACCTTC
TRBD2,13,-,TRBV11-2,TRBJ2-3,CASSPKSGVTQYF,TGTGCCAGCAGCCCTAAAAGCGGGGTTACGCAGTATTTT
TRBD2,17,-,TRBV7-2,TRBJ2-1,CASSLDPSGGWGNEQFF,TGTGCCAGCAGCTTAGACCCTAGCGGGGGGTGGGGCAATGAGCAGTTCTTC
-,13,-,TRBV10-1,TRBJ2-2,CASMSGGSGELFF,TGCGCCAGCATGTCAGGGGGGTCCGGGGAGCTGTTTTTT
TRBD1,19,-,TRBV7-8,TRBJ2-6,CASSLVKGQGFAGANVLTF,TGTGCCAGCAGCTTGGTTAAGGGACAGGGATTCGCTGGGGCCAACGTCCTGACTTTC
-,16,once,TRBV5-1,TRBJ2-6,CASSLAGGAGANVLTF,TGCGCCAGCAGCTTGGCCGGGGGAGCTGGGGCCAACGTCCTGACTTTC
-,15,-,TRBV9,TRBJ1-1,CASSAQGLSVTEAFF,TGTGCCAGCAGCGCACAGGGTCTATCGGTCACTGAAGCTTTCTTT
TRBD1,14,-,TRBV5-1,TRBJ2-3,CASTRTGGADTQYF,TGCGCCAGCACCCGGACAGGGGGCGCAGATACGCAGTATTTT
-,14,-,TRBV6-6,TRBJ1-3,CASRGGKTGNTIYF,TGTGCCAGCAGGGGGGGGAAAACTGGAAACACCATATATTTT
TRBD2,17,-,TRBV4-1,TRBJ2-3,CASSQGLAGGPRDTQYF,TGCGCCAGCAGCCAAGGGCTAGCGGGGGGGCCAAGGGATACGCAGTATTTT
-,15,-,TRBV18,TRBJ2-2,CASSPGQMNTGELFF,TGTGCCAGCTCACCAGGACAGATGAACACCGGGGAGCTGTTTTTT
-,14,-,TRBV29-1,TRBJ1-2,CSVEVSSGHYGYTF,TGCAGCGTTGAAGTCTCGAGTGGGCACTATGGCTACACCTTC
-,14,-,TRBV30,TRBJ1-5,CAWSVGQYNQPQHF,TGTGCCTGGAGTGTAGGACAGTACAATCAGCCCCAGCATTTT
TRBD2,18,once,TRBV19,TRBJ2-3,CASSTVPGLAGATDTQYF,TGTGCCAGTAGTACCGTCCCGGGACTAGCGGGGGCCACAGATACGCAGTATTTT
TRBD1,14,once,TRBV19,TRBJ1-5,CASQGEGGNQPQHF,TGTGCCAGTCAGGGGGAAGGGGGCAATCAGCCCCAGCATTTT
-,12,-,TRBV30,TRBJ1-2,CAWSVGGDGYTF,TGTGCCTGGAGTGTAGGCGGGGACGGCTACACCTTC
-,14,few,TRBV10-1,TRBJ2-7,CASSESAARGEQYF,TGCGCCAGCAGTGAGTCTGCAGCCCGGGGGGAGCAGTACTTC
-,11,once,TRBV2,TRBJ1-2,CASTYRDGYTF,TGTGCCAGCACCTACAGGGATGGCTACACCTTC
TRBD1,13,-,TRBV27,TRBJ2-7,CASSWSRGNEQYF,TGTGCCAGCAGTTGGAGCAGGGGGAACGAGCAGTACTTC
TRBD1,15,-,TRBV4-1,TRBJ1-2,CASSQIGQGEGGYTF,TGCGCCAGCAGCCAAATTGGACAGGGCGAGGGGGGCTACACCTTC
TRBD1,13,-,TRBV9,TRBJ1-1,CASSGGQGASAFF,TGTGCCAGCAGCGGCGGACAGGGGGCTTCAGCTTTCTTT
-,14,-,TRBV11-2,TRBJ1-4,CASRRGRNNEKLFF,TGTGCCAGCAGACGAGGAAGAAATAATGAAAAACTGTTTTTT
-,14,-,TRBV27,TRBJ2-1,CASSLSGGSNEQFF,TGTGCCAGCAGTTTATCAGGGGGTTCCAATGAGCAGTTCTTC
TRBD2,14,-,TRBV23-1,TRBJ2-7,CASSPGGAPYEQYF,TGCGCCAGCAGTCCCGGGGGGGCTCCCTACGAGCAGTACTTC